The 26 T cell receptor beta chains below come from one sample, sequenced in a study of blood T cell repertoires in COVID-19 (TCRdb year 2020). Library preparation was by the immunoSEQ multiplex PCR assay. TCRdb retrieved this table from immuneACCESS and kept in-frame rearrangements only. Not all clones are present; in checked studies, unresolved V genes account for under half, and no reason is known for the remainder. This sample is represented by roughly 140,000 clones; roughly 84% of them were singletons. The ten largest make up about 8% of the sample. Sample: peripheral blood. These receptors were collected from a human donor in a cohort sampled during active COVID-19.

This CDR3 reads CASSITTEAFF. The CDR3 DNA reads as TGTGCCAGTAGTATAACTACTGAAGCTTTCTTT. This chain connects TRBV19 to TRBJ1-1; no reliable D call. The CDR3 totals 11 residues. The germline V gene encodes CDR1 LNHDA and CDR2 SQIVND (reference sequence). V lost 2 bases and J 5 bases, leaving 3 bases between the germline ends. The full variable domain, with the rest looked up from reference TRBV19 and TRBJ1-1, is DGGITQSPKYLFRKEGQNVTLSCEQNLNHDAMYWYRQDPGQGLRLIYYSQIVNDFQKGDIAEGYSVSREKKESFPLTVTSAQKNPTAFYLCASSITTEAFFGQGTRLTVV.

V is TRBV19 and J is TRBJ1-2; D unclear. The V gene lost 1 base and the J gene lost 6 bases, with 9 bases spanning the gap. In germline, CDR1 is LNHDA, CDR2 SQIVND (reference sequence). The CDR3 has 13 residues. CDR3 DNA: TGTGCCAGTAGTATAGGTGGGCTACATGGCTACACCTTC. This encodes CASSIGGLHGYTF.

This chain connects TRBV7-9 to TRBJ1-2, with D possibly TRBD1 on 6 matching bases. Germline CDR1 is SEHNR and CDR2 is FQNEAQ (reference sequence). V was pared by 4 bases and J by 6 bases, with 15 bases between. This CDR3 contains 14 residues. CDR3 in DNA: TGTGCCAGCAGCTCCCAGGGGCGGATGGATGGCTACACCTTC. It translates to CASSSQGRMDGYTF.

The chain recombines TRBV7-9 with TRBJ2-7, with 8 bases lining up with TRBD1. The CDR3 sequence is 15 residues long. Germline V lookup: CDR1 SEHNR, CDR2 FQNEAQ (reference sequence). Unmatched junction bases numbered 8, after V lost 2 bases and J lost 5 bases. The CDR3 region has the DNA TGTGCCAGCAGCTTATGGACAGGGAATAATCACGAGCAGTACTTC. Protein product: CASSLWTGNNHEQYF.

V gene TRBV18 combines with J gene TRBJ1-2, with 9 bases aligning to TRBD1. CDR3 length equals 17 residues. Germline V gene data show CDR1 as KGHSH and CDR2 as LQKENI. Trimming took 2 bases from V and 7 from J; bases not matched to a gene: 14. The DNA of the CDR3 is TGTGCCAGCTCACCAGGGGCCGTTGACAGGGGGATAGGTGGCTACACCTTC. Amino acid sequence: CASSPGAVDRGIGGYTF.

In its sample, this clone was seen once. The chain employs TRBV13 and TRBJ2-2; tentatively, D is TRBD2 (5 bases). There are 14 residues in the CDR3. Trimming cost V 1 base and J 4 bases, with 7 bases left between them. Germline V lookup: CDR1 PRHDT, CDR2 FYEKMQ (reference sequence). The CDR3 DNA follows: TGTGCCAGCAGCTTAGTGGGAGCCACCGGGGAGCTGTTTTTT. This encodes CASSLVGATGELFF.

The chain carries TRBV14 and TRBJ2-2; D is ambiguous. Germline V gene lookup returns CDR1 SGHDN and CDR2 FVKESK. The CDR3 covers 14 residues. Trimming shortened V by 2 bases and J by 6 bases, and 10 bases separated the two germline ends. The CDR3 loop is CASSQFQVSGELFF. For the CDR3, the DNA is TGTGCCAGCAGCCAATTTCAGGTTTCCGGGGAGCTGTTTTTT.

The chain couples TRBV5-1 to TRBJ2-3, with D tentatively TRBD2 (5 bases). Germline CDR1 and CDR2: SGHRS and YFSETQ. V lost 3 bases and J lost 0, with 11 bases in between. This CDR3 is built from 15 residues. The CDR3 loop reads CASSSGSSSTDTQYF. The CDR3 DNA is TGCGCCAGCAGCTCGGGATCCTCTAGCACAGATACGCAGTATTTT. Full variable domain (outside the CDR3, taken from reference TRBV5-1 and TRBJ2-3): KAGVTQTPRYLIKTRGQQVTLSCSPISGHRSVSWYQQTPGQGLQFLFEYFSETQRNKGNFPGRFSGRQFSNSRSEMNVSTLELGDSALYLCASSSGSSSTDTQYFGPGTRLTVL.

In nucleotides, the CDR3 is TGCAGTGCTAGTCGGGGGGCCATAGATACGCAGTATTTT. Translation: CSASRGAIDTQYF. V usage is TRBV20-1 and J usage is TRBJ2-3; maybe TRBD2 (7 bases). Trimming took 3 bases from V and 5 from J, leaving 12 bases between them. This CDR3 contains 13 residues. CDR1 is DFQATT, CDR2 SNEGSKA, per germline (reference sequence).

The chain joins TRBV7-9 to TRBJ2-5; perhaps TRBD2 as D (5 bases). The length of the CDR3 is 16 residues. Trimming shortened V by 1 base and J by 1 base, and 13 bases separated the two germline ends. CDR1 and CDR2 (germline): SEHNR, FQNEAQ (reference sequence). CDR3 in DNA: TGTGCCAGCAGCTTAGGGAGGCGGACGATCCAAGAGACCCAGTACTTC. Translated: CASSLGRRTIQETQYF.

The CDR3 nucleotides are TGCGCCAGCAGCTTGTGGCCGAACACTGAAGCTTTCTTT. As protein: CASSLWPNTEAFF. The chain recombines TRBV5-1 with TRBJ1-1; D gene uncertain. The germline CDR1 and CDR2 sequences are SGHRS and YFSETQ. The CDR3 is made up of 13 amino acids. V lost 1 base and J 1 base, leaving 5 bases between the germline ends.

This chain uses TRBV5-6 with TRBJ2-1, with TRBD2 matching 7 bases. The CDR3 length is 14 residues. Germline V lookup: CDR1 SGHDT, CDR2 YYEEEE. Trimming cost V 9 bases and J 10 bases; bases outside gene matches: 16. DNA for the CDR3: TGTGCCACGACCACCTGGGAGGGCATCGTCGAGCAGTTCTTC. The encoded protein is CATTTWEGIVEQFF. Using reference TRBV5-6 and TRBJ2-1 for the parts outside the CDR3, the full variable domain is DAGVTQSPTHLIKTRGQQVTLRCSPKSGHDTVSWYQQALGQGPQFIFQYYEEEERQRGNFPDRFSGHQFPNYSSELNVNALLLGDSALYLCATTTWEGIVEQFFGPGTRLTVL.

The V and J genes are TRBV11-2 and TRBJ2-3; 8 nucleotides align to TRBD2. CDR1 is SGHAT and CDR2 is FQNNGV in the germline V gene. The CDR3 has 16 residues. Germline trimming cut 6 bases from V and 2 bases from J; bases unmatched to any gene: 10. The CDR3 DNA follows: TGTGCCAGCAGACACCCCGGGGGGGGCAACACAGATACGCAGTATTTT. Residues: CASRHPGGGNTDTQYF.

This clone was seen just once. The chain combines TRBV7-2 with TRBJ1-5; D gene ambiguous. This CDR3 comprises 13 residues. Germline CDR1 and CDR2: SGHTA and FQGNSA. Trimming took off 2 bases at V and 6 bases at J, with 8 bases between the two ends. The CDR3 sequence is CASSLPGLQPQHF. The CDR3 DNA reads as TGTGCCAGCAGCTTACCGGGTCTTCAGCCCCAGCATTTT.

The sample holds one count of this clone. The rearrangement uses TRBV6-4 and TRBJ2-2, with 7 bases identical to TRBD1. This CDR3 has 14 residues. The V gene end was trimmed by 5 bases and the J gene end by 5 bases; junction bases not matched to a gene: 5. The V gene's germline CDR1 is MRHNA and CDR2 SNTAGT. CDR3 in DNA: TGTGCCAGCAGTAGCGACAGGGCGACCGGGGAGCTGTTTTTT. It translates to CASSSDRATGELFF.

The chain has TRBV2 and TRBJ1-1, with D uncertain. V was clipped by 7 bases and J by 4 bases, with 19 bases between them. CDR1 is SNHLY and CDR2 is FYNNEI in the germline V gene. The CDR3 is 15 amino acids. The CDR3, as DNA: TGTGCCAGCATCCTAAAGCCCGGGGTAGGCACTGAAGCTTTCTTT. Residues: CASILKPGVGTEAFF.

The V and J genes are TRBV21-1 and TRBJ2-7; the table gives TRBD2 as D, unverified against the DNA. TRBV21-1 has pseudogene status. The CDR3 totals 14 residues. The CDR3 reads CASSKVLAGYEQYF. In DNA form, the CDR3 reads TGTGCCAGCAGCAAAGTACTAGCTGGCTACGAGCAGTACTTC.

This sequence joins TRBV25-1 and TRBJ2-7, with D perhaps TRBD1 (5 bases). The CDR3 is 13 amino acids. Germline V gene lookup returns CDR1 MGHDK and CDR2 SYGVNS. V lost 3 bases, J lost 5 bases, and 11 bases lay in between. The CDR3 DNA follows: TGTGCCAGCAGTGACCGCAGGGCCGACGAGCAGTACTTC. Translation: CASSDRRADEQYF.

The chain recombines TRBV18 with TRBJ2-3; 12 bases line up with TRBD2. From germline, CDR1 is KGHSH and CDR2 LQKENI. CDR3 length: 16 amino acids. V lost 4 bases, J lost 5 bases, and 7 bases stayed unmatched. DNA for the CDR3: TGTGCCAGCTCACGGCGGACTAGCGGGGACGGAGATACGCAGTATTTT. The encoded protein is CASSRRTSGDGDTQYF.

This chain joins TRBV14 and TRBJ2-7, with D maybe TRBD1 (6 bases). The CDR3 runs to 15 residues. Germline V CDR1 and CDR2: SGHDN, FVKESK. V gave up 3 bases and J gave up 2 bases, with 14 bases separating them. The chain's CDR3 is CASSHPEGVPYEQYF. CDR3 in DNA: TGTGCCAGCAGCCATCCCGAGGGGGTACCCTACGAGCAGTACTTC. The full variable domain, completed using reference TRBV14 and TRBJ2-7, is EAGVTQFPSHSVIEKGQTVTLRCDPISGHDNLYWYRRVMGKEIKFLLHFVKESKQDESGMPNNRFLAERTGGTYSTLKVQPAELEDSGVYFCASSHPEGVPYEQYFGPGTRLTVT.

This sequence joins TRBV6-6 and TRBJ2-2, with D perhaps TRBD1 (5 bases). The CDR3 loop spans 17 amino acids. The germline CDR1 and CDR2 sequences are MNHNY and SVGAGI (reference sequence). V lost 5 bases and J lost 3, with 19 bases in between. CDR3 nucleotides: TGTGCCAGCAGTCCCCTACTGGCAGGGATGGACACCGGGGAGCTGTTTTTT. Its translation: CASSPLLAGMDTGELFF.

About this clone itself: Mismatch with germline at one junction end may stem from a read error. CDR3 DNA: TGCAGCGTGGAAGGACTTAGTTTGGGAACTAATGAAAAACTGTTTTTT. Its translation is CSVEGLSLGTNEKLFF. V and J are TRBV29-1 and TRBJ1-4; D uncertain. CDR3 length: 16 amino acids. Germline V gene sequence: CDR1 SQVTM, CDR2 ANQGSEA.

The chain combines TRBV19 with TRBJ2-6; 7 positions match TRBD1. CDR3 length: 18 residues. Germline V gene data show CDR1 as LNHDA and CDR2 as SQIVND (reference sequence). V was clipped by 5 bases and J by 1 base; unmatched bases: 11. This CDR3 reads CASSPRQGTPSGANVLTF. Written as DNA, the CDR3 is TGTGCCAGTAGTCCTAGACAGGGAACTCCGTCTGGGGCCAACGTCCTGACTTTC. The entire variable domain, with the rest obtained from reference TRBV19 and TRBJ2-6, is as follows: DGGITQSPKYLFRKEGQNVTLSCEQNLNHDAMYWYRQDPGQGLRLIYYSQIVNDFQKGDIAEGYSVSREKKESFPLTVTSAQKNPTAFYLCASSPRQGTPSGANVLTFGAGSRLTVL.

This clone has ten or more counts. The rearrangement links TRBV21-1 to TRBJ2-5; no DNA check was done on the table's D call, TRBD1. TRBV21-1 corresponds to a pseudogene. The CDR3 extends over 18 amino acids. Here the CDR3 DNA reads TGTGCCAGCAGCGGCAGGGCAAGCATGGGGTCGTACCAAGAGACCCAGTACTTC. Encoded protein: CASSGRASMGSYQETQYF.

CDR3 in amino acids: CASSPWDRMNTEAFF. CDR3 nucleotides: TGCGCCAGCAGCCCCTGGGACAGGATGAACACTGAAGCTTTCTTT. The genes are TRBV4-1 and TRBJ1-1; 8 bases align to TRBD1. CDR1 is MGHRA and CDR2 is YSYEKL in the germline V gene. The CDR3 loop spans 15 amino acids. V shed 4 bases, J shed 0 bases, and the junction held 4 bases outside the gene matches.

The chain recombines TRBV5-6 with TRBJ1-5; TRBD1 matches at 7 bases. The CDR3 totals 15 residues. The V segment lost 0 bases and the J segment 5 bases; nucleotides outside the gene matches: 5. The germline CDR1 and CDR2 sequences are SGHDT and YYEEEE. The CDR3 sequence: CASSLEGRGDQPQHF. The CDR3 nucleotides are TGTGCCAGCAGCTTGGAAGGCAGGGGGGATCAGCCCCAGCATTTT.